Below are 19 T cell receptor beta chains sequenced from a single sample in a study of shared clonotypes between healthy human individuals. Here immunoSEQ multiplex PCR was the method, and the copy in TCRdb shows in-frame clones only, minus some. This table holds around 2.3 million clones, approximately 94% found once. Sequences were obtained from naive CD4+ T cells sorted from blood. Subset of the sample: CD45RA+ positively selected. These receptors originate from a young man in good health.

The chain couples TRBV7-2 to TRBJ2-5; D uncertain. V was cut by 5 bases and J by 1 base, with 11 bases left in between. The length of the CDR3 is 14 residues. Per the germline V gene, CDR1 is SGHTA and CDR2 is FQGNSA. In DNA, the CDR3 is TGTGCCAGCAGCCCGAAACGGACCCAAGAGACCCAGTACTTC. Translated: CASSPKRTQETQYF. The full variable domain, rest sourced from reference TRBV7-2 and TRBJ2-5, is GAGVSQSPSNKVTEKGKDVELRCDPISGHTALYWYRQSLGQGLEFLIYFQGNSAPDKSGLPSDRFSAERTGGSVSTLTIQRTQQEDSAVYLCASSPKRTQETQYFGPGTRLLVL.

This chain connects TRBV2 to TRBJ2-7, with a weak D call TRBD1 (6 bases). Per the germline V gene, CDR1 is SNHLY and CDR2 is FYNNEI. Trimming took 7 bases from V and 2 from J, leaving 24 bases between them. This CDR3 region has 17 residues. The CDR3 spells CASKKGTLDSATYEQYF. The DNA for the CDR3 is TGTGCCAGCAAGAAAGGGACATTAGACAGTGCCACCTACGAGCAGTACTTC. Drawing the rest from reference TRBV2 and TRBJ2-7, the complete variable domain is EPEVTQTPSHQVTQMGQEVILRCVPISNHLYFYWYRQILGQKVEFLVSFYNNEISEKSEIFDDQFSVERPDGSNFTLKIRSTKLEDSAMYFCASKKGTLDSATYEQYFGPGTRLTVT.

The chain is built from TRBV7-2 and TRBJ2-3; no definite D call. Trimming took off 0 bases at V and 4 bases at J, with 8 bases between the two ends. Germline V gene data show CDR1 as SGHTA and CDR2 as FQGNSA. The CDR3 has 14 amino acids. This CDR3 is CASSLASVPDTQYF. The CDR3 bases are TGTGCCAGCAGCTTAGCGTCCGTCCCAGATACGCAGTATTTT.

J is TRBJ2-3 and V is TRBV19, with D possibly being TRBD2 (6 bases). The CDR3 is made up of 15 amino acids. Trimming removed 6 bases from V and 5 bases from J, with 18 bases in between. Germline loops: CDR1 LNHDA, CDR2 SQIVND (reference sequence). The CDR3 loop reads CASRPTGPGGDTQYF. CDR3 coding DNA: TGTGCCAGTAGACCTACCGGTCCCGGGGGAGATACGCAGTATTTT.

This clone appeared a few times. The chain recombines TRBV7-9 with TRBJ1-2; D may be TRBD1 (5 bases). This CDR3 spans 16 amino acids. With 5 bases removed from V and 5 bases from J, the gap between germline ends came to 21 bases. Germline assignment: CDR1 SEHNR and CDR2 FQNEAQ (reference sequence). CDR3 sequence reads: CASSLRTTAEGYGYTF. The CDR3 bases are TGTGCCAGCAGCCTTCGGACGACAGCCGAGGGGTATGGCTACACCTTC.

The chain carries TRBV27 and TRBJ1-5; the D is unclear. The CDR3 runs 13 residues. Germline CDR1 MNHEY, CDR2 SMNVEV (reference sequence). V was cut by 2 bases and J by 6 bases, with 8 bases left in between. Written as DNA, the CDR3 is TGTGCCAGCAGTTTACGTGTCGGTCAGCCCCAGCATTTT. Its protein is CASSLRVGQPQHF.

The chain has TRBV12-5 and TRBJ2-3, with D hard to call. V was trimmed by 4 bases and J by 1 base, leaving 6 bases between them. CDR1 is LGHNT, CDR2 FRNRAP, per germline. This CDR3 is 13 amino acids long. The CDR3 bases are TGTGCTAGTGGTTCGAGCGGCACAGATACGCAGTATTTT. Translating gives CASGSSGTDTQYF.

This chain joins TRBV21-1 and TRBJ1-2; TRBD1, the D gene given by the table, was not confirmed from the DNA. TRBV21-1 is designated a pseudogene. This CDR3 has 18 amino acids. The CDR3 bases are TGTGCCAGCAGCAAAGCGGGCGACCGGATCTCCTCTAACTATGGCTACACCTTC. Its protein product is CASSKAGDRISSNYGYTF.

The chain uses TRBV19 and TRBJ2-7; tentatively, D is TRBD1 or TRBD2 (6 bases each). The CDR3 is 15 amino acids. Between the trimmed V and J ends, which lost 1 base and 0 bases, there was a span of 10 bases. Germline V gene data show CDR1 as LNHDA and CDR2 as SQIVND (reference sequence). The CDR3 loop is CASSIVGGPSYEQYF. CDR3 DNA sequence: TGTGCCAGTAGTATAGTAGGGGGGCCCTCCTACGAGCAGTACTTC.

The V and J genes are TRBV2 and TRBJ2-3; tentatively, D is TRBD1 (6 bases). The CDR3 totals 17 residues. Germline V gene lookup returns CDR1 SNHLY and CDR2 FYNNEI. Trimming took off 5 bases at V and 0 bases at J, with 18 bases between the two ends. CDR3 coding DNA: TGTGCCAGCAGTAAGTCCGGGACACATACTAGCACAGATACGCAGTATTTT. The encoded protein is CASSKSGTHTSTDTQYF.

V gene TRBV25-1 combines with J gene TRBJ2-1; D is possibly TRBD1 or TRBD2 (7 bases each). Germline values: CDR1 MGHDK, CDR2 SYGVNS. This CDR3 contains 15 residues. Trimming took 0 bases from V and 8 from J, leaving 14 bases between them. In nucleotides, the CDR3 is TGTGCCAGCAGTGAATATTATCCAGGGGGGGATGAGCAGTTCTTC. Translating gives CASSEYYPGGDEQFF.

The genes are TRBV5-8 and TRBJ1-1; a weak D match, TRBD1 (5 bases). V lost 2 bases and J lost 5, with 10 bases in between. The germline gives CDR1 SGHTS, CDR2 YDEGEE. This CDR3 is 13 amino acids long. CDR3 DNA sequence: TGTGCCAGCAGCTTCTCAGGGAGAACTGAAGCTTTCTTT. This encodes CASSFSGRTEAFF.

The chain carries TRBV4-1 and TRBJ1-5, with a tentative D call TRBD1 (6 bases). The CDR3 consists of 16 residues. The V end was cut by 0 bases, the J end by 4 bases, with 13 bases between. From germline, CDR1 is MGHRA and CDR2 YSYEKL. The CDR3 sequence is CASSQEGAGENQPQHF. For the CDR3, the DNA is TGCGCCAGCAGCCAAGAGGGGGCAGGGGAGAATCAGCCCCAGCATTTT.

This sequence joins TRBV25-1 and TRBJ2-1; weak D call: TRBD1 (6 bases). The CDR3 runs 17 residues. Trimming left V 5 bases short and J 9 bases short, with 26 bases between. In germline, CDR1 is MGHDK, CDR2 SYGVNS. The CDR3 spells CASSPLEGVGRGGEQFF. The CDR3 DNA follows: TGTGCCAGCAGTCCACTCGAGGGGGTGGGCCGTGGGGGTGAGCAGTTCTTC. The variable domain in full, with the rest retrieved from reference TRBV25-1 and TRBJ2-1, is EADIYQTPRYLVIGTGKKITLECSQTMGHDKMYWYQQDPGMELHLIHYSYGVNSTEKGDLSSESTVSRIRTEHFPLTLESARPSHTSQYLCASSPLEGVGRGGEQFFGPGTRLTVL.

The rearrangement uses TRBV4-3 and TRBJ1-6; weak D call: TRBD1 (6 bases). CDR3 length equals 15 residues. Germline CDR1 and CDR2: LGHNA and YSLEER. Deletions cut 0 bases from V and 7 bases from J, with 10 bases between. CDR3 sequence (DNA): TGCGCCAGCAGCCAAGATGCAAGGGGGAATTCACCCCTCCACTTT. It codes for CASSQDARGNSPLHF.

The J gene is TRBJ1-6, the V gene TRBV10-3, with a weak D call TRBD1 (5 bases). Germline CDR1 ENHRY, CDR2 SYGVKD. The V end was cut by 6 bases, the J end by 5 bases, with 11 bases between. CDR3 length equals 14 residues. The CDR3 nucleotides are TGTGCCATCAGGGGGGGTCCAGATAATTCACCCCTCCACTTT. It specifies CAIRGGPDNSPLHF.

V is TRBV7-8 and J is TRBJ1-4; 7 nucleotides align to TRBD1. The CDR3 is made up of 17 amino acids. Trimming at V came to 1 base and at J to 2 bases, leaving 7 bases not matched to a gene. The germline gives CDR1 SGHVS, CDR2 FQNEAQ. The DNA for the CDR3 is TGTGCCAGCAGCTTAGTTGGCAGGGGGATGACTAATGAAAAACTGTTTTTT. This codes for CASSLVGRGMTNEKLFF.

The rearrangement links TRBV6-5 to TRBJ1-2; D unresolved. This CDR3 spans 14 amino acids. Trimming stripped 6 bases from V and 7 bases from J, with 18 bases between. Germline V gene sequence: CDR1 MNHEY, CDR2 SVGAGI. The CDR3 loop is CASRTIEALFGYTF. The CDR3 coding sequence is TGTGCCAGCAGAACGATTGAGGCGTTATTTGGCTACACCTTC.

The chain employs TRBV2 and TRBJ2-1; 11 bases fit TRBD2. Germline assignment: CDR1 SNHLY and CDR2 FYNNEI. This CDR3 spans 14 amino acids. Trimming at V came to 6 bases and at J to 7 bases, leaving 5 bases not matched to a gene. CDR3 loop: CASSFLAGGNEQFF. The CDR3 DNA sequence: TGTGCCAGCAGCTTCCTAGCGGGGGGAAATGAGCAGTTCTTC.